The clone carrying this TCR beta chain was seen at least ten times. This CDR3 spans 14 amino acids. V was pared by 0 bases and J by 5 bases, with 10 bases between. Germline V CDR1 and CDR2: DFQATT, SNEGSKA (reference sequence). The data originate from a study of T-cell reconstitution after alpha-beta-depleted transplantation in children. Unique molecular identifiers were incorporated when the TCRbeta library was constructed. TCRdb analysed the PCR reads with MiXCR anew, one entry per CDR3 protein. Seen here are 230,000 or so distinct CDR3 sequences, over 9.5% observed once, and the top ten hold 5% to 5.5%.

The material sequenced was PBMCs from the stem cell graft donor, taken from the stem cell graft. The chain carries TRBV20-1 and TRBJ2-2, with D tentatively TRBD1 or TRBD2 (6 bases each). The source is a human donor who donated a stem cell graft to a child with SCID. CDR3: CSARDRGHTGELFF. The CDR3, as DNA: TGCAGTGCTAGAGACCGGGGGCATACCGGGGAGCTGTTTTTT.